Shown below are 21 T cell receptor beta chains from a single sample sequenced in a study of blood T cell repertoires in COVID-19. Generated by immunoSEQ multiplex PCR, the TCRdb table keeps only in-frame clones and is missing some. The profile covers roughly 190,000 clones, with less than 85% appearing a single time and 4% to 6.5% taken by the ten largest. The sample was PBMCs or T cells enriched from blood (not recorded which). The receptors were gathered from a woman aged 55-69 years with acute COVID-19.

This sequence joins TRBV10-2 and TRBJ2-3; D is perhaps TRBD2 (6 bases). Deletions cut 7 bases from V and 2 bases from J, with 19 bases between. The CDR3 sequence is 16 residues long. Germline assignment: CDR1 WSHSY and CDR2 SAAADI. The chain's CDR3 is CASIRPGLGNTDTQYF. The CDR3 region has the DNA TGCGCCAGCATCCGACCGGGACTGGGGAACACAGATACGCAGTATTTT.

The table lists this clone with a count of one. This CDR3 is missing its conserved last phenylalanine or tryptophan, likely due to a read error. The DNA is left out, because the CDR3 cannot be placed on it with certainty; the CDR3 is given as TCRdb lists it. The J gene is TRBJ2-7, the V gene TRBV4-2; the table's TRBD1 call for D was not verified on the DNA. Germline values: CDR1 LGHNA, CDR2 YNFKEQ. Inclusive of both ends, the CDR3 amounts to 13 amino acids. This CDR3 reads CASSQSPGTGGWG.

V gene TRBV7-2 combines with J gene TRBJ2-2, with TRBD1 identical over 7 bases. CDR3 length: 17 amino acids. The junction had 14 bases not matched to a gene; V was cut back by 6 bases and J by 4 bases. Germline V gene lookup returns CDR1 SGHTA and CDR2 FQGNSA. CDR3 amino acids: CASSKTPQGPLTGELFF. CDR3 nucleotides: TGTGCCAGCAGTAAAACACCACAGGGGCCCCTCACCGGGGAGCTGTTTTTT.

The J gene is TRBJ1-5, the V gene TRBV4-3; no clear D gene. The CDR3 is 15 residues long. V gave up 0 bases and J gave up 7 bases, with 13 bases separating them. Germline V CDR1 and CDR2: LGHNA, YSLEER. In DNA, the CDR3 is TGCGCCAGCAGCCAAGATCAGACCGGAGAGCAGCCCCAGCATTTT. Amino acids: CASSQDQTGEQPQHF.

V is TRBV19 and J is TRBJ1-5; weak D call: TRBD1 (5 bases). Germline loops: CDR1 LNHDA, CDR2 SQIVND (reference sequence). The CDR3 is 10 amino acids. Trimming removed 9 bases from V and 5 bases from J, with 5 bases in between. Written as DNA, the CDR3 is TGTGCCAGACAGGATCAGCCCCAGCATTTT. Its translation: CARQDQPQHF.

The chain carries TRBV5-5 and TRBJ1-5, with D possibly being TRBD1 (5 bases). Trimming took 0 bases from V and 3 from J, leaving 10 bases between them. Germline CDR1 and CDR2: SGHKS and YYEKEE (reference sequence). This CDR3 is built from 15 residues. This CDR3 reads CASSLGQTYNQPQHF. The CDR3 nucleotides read TGTGCCAGCAGCTTGGGACAGACTTACAATCAGCCCCAGCATTTT.

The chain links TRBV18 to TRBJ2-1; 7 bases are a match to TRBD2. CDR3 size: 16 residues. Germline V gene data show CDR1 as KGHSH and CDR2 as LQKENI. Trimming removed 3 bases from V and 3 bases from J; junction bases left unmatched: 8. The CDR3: CASSPPLASGYNEQFF. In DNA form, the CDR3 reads TGTGCCAGCTCACCCCCTTTGGCTAGCGGCTACAATGAGCAGTTCTTC.

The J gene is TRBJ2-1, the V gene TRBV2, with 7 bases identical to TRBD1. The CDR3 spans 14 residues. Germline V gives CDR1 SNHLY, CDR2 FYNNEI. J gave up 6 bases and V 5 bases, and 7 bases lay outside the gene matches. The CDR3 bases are TGTGCCAGCAGTTCTCTGACAGGGAGCAATGAGCAGTTCTTC. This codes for CASSSLTGSNEQFF.

CDR3 DNA: TGCGCCAGCAGCCAGACTAGCGGGGGGGCCTACAATGAGCAGTTCTTC. It translates to CASSQTSGGAYNEQFF. The rearrangement links TRBV5-1 to TRBJ2-1; TRBD2 matches 14 bases. Germline loops: CDR1 SGHRS, CDR2 YFSETQ. After removal of 4 bases from V and 2 bases from J, the junction contained 2 bases not matched to a gene. CDR3 length: 16 residues.

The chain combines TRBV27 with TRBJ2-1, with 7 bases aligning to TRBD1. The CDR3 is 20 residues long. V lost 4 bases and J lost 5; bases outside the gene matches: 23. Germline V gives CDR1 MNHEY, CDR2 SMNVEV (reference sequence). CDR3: CASSSRIGGRGWGPHNEQFF. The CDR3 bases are TGTGCCAGCAGTTCCCGGATTGGAGGCAGGGGGTGGGGGCCCCACAATGAGCAGTTCTTC.

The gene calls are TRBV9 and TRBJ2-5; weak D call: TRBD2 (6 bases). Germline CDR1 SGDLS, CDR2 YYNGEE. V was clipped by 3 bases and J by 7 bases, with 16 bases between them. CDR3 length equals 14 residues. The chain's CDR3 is CASSEGGGVPTQYF. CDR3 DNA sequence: TGTGCCAGCAGCGAAGGAGGAGGGGTTCCGACCCAGTACTTC.

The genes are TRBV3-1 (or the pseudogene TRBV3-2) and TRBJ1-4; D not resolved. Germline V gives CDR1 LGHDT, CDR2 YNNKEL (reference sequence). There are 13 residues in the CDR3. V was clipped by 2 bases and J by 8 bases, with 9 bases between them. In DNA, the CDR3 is TGTGCCAGCAGCCAAATACGGGGAGAAAAACTGTTTTTT. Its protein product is CASSQIRGEKLFF.

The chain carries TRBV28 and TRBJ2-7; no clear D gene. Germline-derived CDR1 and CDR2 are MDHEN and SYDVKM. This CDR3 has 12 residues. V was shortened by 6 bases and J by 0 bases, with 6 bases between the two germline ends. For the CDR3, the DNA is TGTGCCAGCAGCTCTAGCTCCTACGAGCAGTACTTC. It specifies CASSSSSYEQYF.

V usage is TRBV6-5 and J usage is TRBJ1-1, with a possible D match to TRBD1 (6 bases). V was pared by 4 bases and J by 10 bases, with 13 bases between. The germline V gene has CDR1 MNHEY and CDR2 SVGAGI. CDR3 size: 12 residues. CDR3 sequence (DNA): TGTGCCAGCAGTTCTTCTCAGGGGCGAGCTTTCTTT. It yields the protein CASSSSQGRAFF.

CDR3 DNA: TGCAGCATCGGGACGACAGGGGGCCTGACAGATACGCAGTATTTT. Translation: CSIGTTGGLTDTQYF. The rearrangement joins TRBV29-1 to TRBJ2-3; 10 positions agree with TRBD1. This CDR3 contains 15 residues. Trimming took 8 bases from V and 3 from J; bases not matched to a gene: 11. Germline V gene lookup returns CDR1 SQVTM and CDR2 ANQGSEA.

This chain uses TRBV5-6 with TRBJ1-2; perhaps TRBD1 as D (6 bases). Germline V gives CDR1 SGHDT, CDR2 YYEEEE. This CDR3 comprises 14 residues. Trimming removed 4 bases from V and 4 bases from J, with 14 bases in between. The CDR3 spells CASSPTGQGYGYTF. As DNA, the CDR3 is TGTGCCAGCAGCCCAACAGGGCAGGGCTATGGCTACACCTTC.

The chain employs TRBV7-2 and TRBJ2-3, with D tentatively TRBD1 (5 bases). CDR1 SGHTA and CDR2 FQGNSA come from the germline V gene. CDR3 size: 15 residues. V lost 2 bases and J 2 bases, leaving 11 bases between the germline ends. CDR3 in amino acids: CASSLSSRATDTQYF. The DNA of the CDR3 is TGTGCCAGCAGCTTAAGCTCCAGGGCCACAGATACGCAGTATTTT.

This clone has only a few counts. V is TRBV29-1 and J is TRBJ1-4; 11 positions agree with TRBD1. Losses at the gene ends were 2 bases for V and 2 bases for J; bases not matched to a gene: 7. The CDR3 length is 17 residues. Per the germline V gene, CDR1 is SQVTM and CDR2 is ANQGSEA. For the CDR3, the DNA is TGCAGCGTTGAACGGTTCTGGGACAGGGGGACTAATGAAAAACTGTTTTTT. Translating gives CSVERFWDRGTNEKLFF.

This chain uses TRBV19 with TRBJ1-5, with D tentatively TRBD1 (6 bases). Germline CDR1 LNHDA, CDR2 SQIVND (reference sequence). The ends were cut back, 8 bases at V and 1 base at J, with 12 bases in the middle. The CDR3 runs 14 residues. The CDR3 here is CASSQGLSNQPQHF. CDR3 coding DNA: TGTGCCAGTTCCCAGGGGCTGAGCAATCAGCCCCAGCATTTT. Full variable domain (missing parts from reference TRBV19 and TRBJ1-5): DGGITQSPKYLFRKEGQNVTLSCEQNLNHDAMYWYRQDPGQGLRLIYYSQIVNDFQKGDIAEGYSVSREKKESFPLTVTSAQKNPTAFYLCASSQGLSNQPQHFGDGTRLSIL.

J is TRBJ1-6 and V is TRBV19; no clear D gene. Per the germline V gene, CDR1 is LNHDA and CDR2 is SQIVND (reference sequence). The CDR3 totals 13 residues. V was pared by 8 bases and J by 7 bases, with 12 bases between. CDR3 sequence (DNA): TGTGCCAGTGGGGAGACCAACAATTCACCCCTCCACTTT. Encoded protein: CASGETNNSPLHF. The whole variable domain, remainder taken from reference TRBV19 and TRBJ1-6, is DGGITQSPKYLFRKEGQNVTLSCEQNLNHDAMYWYRQDPGQGLRLIYYSQIVNDFQKGDIAEGYSVSREKKESFPLTVTSAQKNPTAFYLCASGETNNSPLHFGNGTRLTVT.

The CDR3 sequence: CASSVRQGIGHSYEQYF. The CDR3 region has the DNA TGTGCCAGCAGTGTACGACAGGGAATCGGCCACTCCTACGAGCAGTACTTC. This sequence joins TRBV21-1 and TRBJ2-7; the table calls TRBD1, which could not be checked here. TRBV21-1 is given as a pseudogene. This CDR3 has 17 amino acids.